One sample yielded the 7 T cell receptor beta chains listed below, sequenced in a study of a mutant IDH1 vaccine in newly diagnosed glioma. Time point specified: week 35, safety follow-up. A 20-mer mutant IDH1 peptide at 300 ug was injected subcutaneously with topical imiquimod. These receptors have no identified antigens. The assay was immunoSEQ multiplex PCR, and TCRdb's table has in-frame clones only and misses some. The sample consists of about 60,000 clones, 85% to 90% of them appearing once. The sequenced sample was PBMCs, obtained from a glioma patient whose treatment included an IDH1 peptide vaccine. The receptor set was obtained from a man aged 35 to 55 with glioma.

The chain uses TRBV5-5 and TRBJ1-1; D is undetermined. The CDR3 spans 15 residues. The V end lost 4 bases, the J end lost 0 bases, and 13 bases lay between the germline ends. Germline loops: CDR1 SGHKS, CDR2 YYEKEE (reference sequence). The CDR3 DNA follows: TGTGCCAGCAGCCCCCAAACCACAGTGAACACTGAAGCTTTCTTT. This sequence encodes CASSPQTTVNTEAFF.

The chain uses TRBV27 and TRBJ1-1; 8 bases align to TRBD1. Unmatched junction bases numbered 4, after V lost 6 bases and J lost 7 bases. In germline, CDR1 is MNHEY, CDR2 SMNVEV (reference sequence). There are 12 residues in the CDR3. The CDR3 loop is CASRYRGNEAFF. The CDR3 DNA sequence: TGTGCCAGCAGATACAGGGGGAATGAAGCTTTCTTT.

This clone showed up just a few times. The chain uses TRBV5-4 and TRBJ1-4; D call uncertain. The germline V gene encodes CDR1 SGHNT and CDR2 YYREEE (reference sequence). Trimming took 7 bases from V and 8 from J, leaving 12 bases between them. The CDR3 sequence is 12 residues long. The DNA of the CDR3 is TGTGCCAGCCGCCCTGCATGGGAAAAACTGTTTTTT. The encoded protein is CASRPAWEKLFF.

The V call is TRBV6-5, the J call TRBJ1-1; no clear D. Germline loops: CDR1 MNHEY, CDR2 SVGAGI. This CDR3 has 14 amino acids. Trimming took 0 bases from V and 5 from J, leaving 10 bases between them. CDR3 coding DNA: TGTGCCAGCAGTTACTCGGGCAGCAGAACTGAAGCTTTCTTT. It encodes CASSYSGSRTEAFF.

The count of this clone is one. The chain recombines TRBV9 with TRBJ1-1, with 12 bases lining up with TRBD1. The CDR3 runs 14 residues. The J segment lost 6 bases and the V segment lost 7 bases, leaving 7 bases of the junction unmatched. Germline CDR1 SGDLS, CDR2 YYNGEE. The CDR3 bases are TGTGCCAGCGATGGAGGGACAGGGGGCTCTGAAGCTTTCTTT. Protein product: CASDGGTGGSEAFF.

The CDR3 reads CASSLVGGAYRQETQYF. CDR3 DNA: TGTGCCAGCAGCTTGGTAGGGGGCGCCTATCGGCAAGAGACCCAGTACTTC. This sequence joins TRBV5-6 and TRBJ2-5; 7 bases fit TRBD1. After removal of 0 bases from V and 2 bases from J, the junction contained 10 bases not matched to a gene. The CDR3 covers 17 residues. In germline, CDR1 is SGHDT, CDR2 YYEEEE.

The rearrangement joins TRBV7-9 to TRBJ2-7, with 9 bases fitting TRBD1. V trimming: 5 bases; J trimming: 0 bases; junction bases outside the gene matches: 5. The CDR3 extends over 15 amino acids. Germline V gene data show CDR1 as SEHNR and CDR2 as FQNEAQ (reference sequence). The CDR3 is CASSIDRGSSYEQYF. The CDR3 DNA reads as TGTGCCAGCAGCATAGACAGGGGGAGCTCCTACGAGCAGTACTTC.